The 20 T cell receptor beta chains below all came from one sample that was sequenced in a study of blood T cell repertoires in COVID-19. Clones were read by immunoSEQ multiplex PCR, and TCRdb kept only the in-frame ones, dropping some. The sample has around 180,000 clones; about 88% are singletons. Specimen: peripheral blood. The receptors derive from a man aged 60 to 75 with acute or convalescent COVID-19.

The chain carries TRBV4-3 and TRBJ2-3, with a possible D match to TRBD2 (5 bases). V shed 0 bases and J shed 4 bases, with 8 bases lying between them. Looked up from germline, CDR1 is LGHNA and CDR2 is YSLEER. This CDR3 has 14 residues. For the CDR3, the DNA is TGCGCCAGCAGCCAAGAACGCGGGCCAGATACGCAGTATTTT. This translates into CASSQERGPDTQYF.

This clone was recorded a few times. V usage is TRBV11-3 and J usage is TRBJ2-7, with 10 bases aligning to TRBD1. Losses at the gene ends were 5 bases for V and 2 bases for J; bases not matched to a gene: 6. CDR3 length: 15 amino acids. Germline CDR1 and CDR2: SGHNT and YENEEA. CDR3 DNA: TGTGCCAGCAGCGCGGACAGGGGGATCACCTACGAGCAGTACTTC. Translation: CASSADRGITYEQYF.

CDR3 loop: CASSPTPPSTDTQYF. DNA for the CDR3: TGTGCCAGCAGCCCGACTCCGCCTAGCACAGATACGCAGTATTTT. The chain carries TRBV7-2 and TRBJ2-3; D is unresolved. CDR1 is SGHTA and CDR2 is FQGNSA in the germline V gene. The V gene lost 5 bases and the J gene lost 0 bases, with 12 bases spanning the gap. The CDR3 contains 15 residues.

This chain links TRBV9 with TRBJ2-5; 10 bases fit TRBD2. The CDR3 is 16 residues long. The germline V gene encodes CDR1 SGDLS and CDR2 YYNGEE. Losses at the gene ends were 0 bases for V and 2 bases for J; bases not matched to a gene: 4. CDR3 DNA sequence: TGTGCCAGCAGCGTAGGTAGCGGGGGGCTACAAGAGACCCAGTACTTC. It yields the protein CASSVGSGGLQETQYF.

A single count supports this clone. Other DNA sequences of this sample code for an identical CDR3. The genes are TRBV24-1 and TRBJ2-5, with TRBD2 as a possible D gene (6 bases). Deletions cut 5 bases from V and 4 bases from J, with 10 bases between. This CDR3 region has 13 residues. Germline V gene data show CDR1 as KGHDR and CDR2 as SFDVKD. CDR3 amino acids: CATSGGVGETQYF. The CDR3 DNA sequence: TGTGCCACCAGTGGGGGGGTCGGAGAGACCCAGTACTTC.

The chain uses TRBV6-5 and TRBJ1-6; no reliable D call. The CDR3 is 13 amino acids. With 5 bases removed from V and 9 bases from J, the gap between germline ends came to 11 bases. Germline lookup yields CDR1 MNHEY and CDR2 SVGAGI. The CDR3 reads CASSRRGTSPLHF. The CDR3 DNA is TGTGCCAGCAGTCGGCGGGGTACTTCACCCCTCCACTTT.

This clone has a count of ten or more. The CDR3: CALVERGPFYEQYV. CDR3 nucleotide sequence: TGTGCCCTTGTGGAGCGGGGGCCATTCTACGAGCAGTACGTC. The genes are TRBV7-9 and TRBJ2-7; 8 bases align to TRBD2. Per germline, CDR1 SEHNR and CDR2 FQNEAQ (reference sequence). This CDR3 contains 14 residues. Trimming took 11 bases from V and 3 from J; bases not matched to a gene: 12.

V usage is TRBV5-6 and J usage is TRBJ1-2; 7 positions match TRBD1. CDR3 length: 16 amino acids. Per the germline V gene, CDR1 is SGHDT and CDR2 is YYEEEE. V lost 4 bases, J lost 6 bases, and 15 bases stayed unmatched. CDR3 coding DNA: TGTGCCAGCAGCCCCAGGGGGGCAGACACAATCGATGGCTACACCTTC. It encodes CASSPRGADTIDGYTF.

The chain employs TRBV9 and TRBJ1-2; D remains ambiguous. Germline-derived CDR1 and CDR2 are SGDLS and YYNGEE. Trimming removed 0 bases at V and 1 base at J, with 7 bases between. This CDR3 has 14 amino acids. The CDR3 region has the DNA TGTGCCAGCAGCGTAGGCAACAGTAACTATGGCTACACCTTC. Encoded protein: CASSVGNSNYGYTF.

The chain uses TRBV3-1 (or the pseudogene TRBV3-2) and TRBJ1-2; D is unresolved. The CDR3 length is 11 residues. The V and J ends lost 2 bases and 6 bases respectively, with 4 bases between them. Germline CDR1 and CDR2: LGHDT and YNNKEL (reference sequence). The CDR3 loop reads CASSQTHGYTF. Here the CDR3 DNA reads TGTGCCAGCAGCCAAACTCATGGCTACACCTTC.

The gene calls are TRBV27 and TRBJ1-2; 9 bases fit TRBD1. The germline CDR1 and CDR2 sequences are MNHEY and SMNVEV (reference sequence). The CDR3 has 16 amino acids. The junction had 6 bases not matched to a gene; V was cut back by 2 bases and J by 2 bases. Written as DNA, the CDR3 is TGTGCCAGCAGTTTAACAGTCACAGGGGGCAACTATGGCTACACCTTC. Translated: CASSLTVTGGNYGYTF.

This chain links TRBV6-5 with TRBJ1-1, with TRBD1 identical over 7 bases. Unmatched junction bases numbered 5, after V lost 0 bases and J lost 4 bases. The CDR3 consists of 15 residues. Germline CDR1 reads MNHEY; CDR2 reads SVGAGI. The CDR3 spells CASSYSRGGRTEAFF. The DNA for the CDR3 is TGTGCCAGCAGTTACTCGAGAGGGGGCCGCACTGAAGCTTTCTTT.

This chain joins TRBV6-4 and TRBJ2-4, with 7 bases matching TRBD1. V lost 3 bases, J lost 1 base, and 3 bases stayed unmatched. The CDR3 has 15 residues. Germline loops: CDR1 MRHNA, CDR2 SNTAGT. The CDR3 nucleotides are TGTGCCAGCAGTGATCAACAGGGGGCCAAAAACATTCAGTACTTC. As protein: CASSDQQGAKNIQYF.

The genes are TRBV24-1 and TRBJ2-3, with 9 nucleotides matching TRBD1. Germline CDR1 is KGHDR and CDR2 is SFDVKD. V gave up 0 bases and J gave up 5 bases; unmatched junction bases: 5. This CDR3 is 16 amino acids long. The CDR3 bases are TGTGCCACCAGTGATTTGCCACGGACAGGGGAAGATACGCAGTATTTT. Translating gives CATSDLPRTGEDTQYF.

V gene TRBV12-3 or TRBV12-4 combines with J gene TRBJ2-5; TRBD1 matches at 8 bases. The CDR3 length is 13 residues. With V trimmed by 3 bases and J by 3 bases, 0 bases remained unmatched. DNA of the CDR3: TGTGCCAGCAGTTTGGGACAGGAAGAGACCCAGTACTTC. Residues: CASSLGQEETQYF.

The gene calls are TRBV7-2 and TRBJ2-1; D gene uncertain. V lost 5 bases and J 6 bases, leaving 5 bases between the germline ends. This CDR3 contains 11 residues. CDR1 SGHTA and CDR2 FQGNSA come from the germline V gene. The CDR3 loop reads CASSPSNEQFF. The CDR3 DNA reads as TGTGCCAGCAGCCCTAGCAATGAGCAGTTCTTC.

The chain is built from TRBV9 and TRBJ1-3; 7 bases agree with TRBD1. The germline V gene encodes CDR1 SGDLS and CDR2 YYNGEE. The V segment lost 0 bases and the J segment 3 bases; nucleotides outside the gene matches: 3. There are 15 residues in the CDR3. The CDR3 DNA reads TGTGCCAGCAGCGTAGCAGGGGGAGGTGGAAACACCATATATTTT. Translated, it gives CASSVAGGGGNTIYF.

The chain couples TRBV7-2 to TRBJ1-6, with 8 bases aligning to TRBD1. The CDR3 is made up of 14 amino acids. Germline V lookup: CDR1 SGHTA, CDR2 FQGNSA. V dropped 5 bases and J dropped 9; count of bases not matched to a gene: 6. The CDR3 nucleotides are TGTGCCAGCAGCCGGACAGGGCCCAGTTCACCCCTCCACTTT. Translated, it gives CASSRTGPSSPLHF.

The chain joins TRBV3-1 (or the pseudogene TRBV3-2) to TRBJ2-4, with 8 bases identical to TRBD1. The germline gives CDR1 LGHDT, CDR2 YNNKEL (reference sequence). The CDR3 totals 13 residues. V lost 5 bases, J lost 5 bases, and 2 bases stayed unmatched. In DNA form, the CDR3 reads TGTGCCAGCAGCTACAGGGGGGAAAACATTCAGTACTTC. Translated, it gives CASSYRGENIQYF.

The CDR3 spells CASSSLAGEANTGELFF. CDR3 DNA sequence: TGTGCCAGCAGCTCGCTAGCGGGAGAAGCGAACACCGGGGAGCTGTTTTTT. The V gene is TRBV7-9, the J gene TRBJ2-2; 10 positions agree with TRBD2. This CDR3 contains 17 residues. The germline V gene encodes CDR1 SEHNR and CDR2 FQNEAQ (reference sequence). V lost 4 bases and J lost 0; bases outside the gene matches: 5.